This T cell receptor (beta chain) was sequenced for a study of T cell responses to AZD1222 COVID-19 vaccine. Study-wide points: Spike-spanning, vaccine-associated CD4 TCRs were dominant at 160-218 and 743-854. Repertoire sampling was restricted to post-peak T cell response timepoints.

Remarks on this clone: Its antigen is unidentified.

This CDR3 region has 14 residues. CDR1 and CDR2 (germline): MGHDK, SYGVNS. The V end lost 0 bases, the J end lost 10 bases, and 10 bases lay between the germline ends. Generated by immunoSEQ multiplex PCR, the TCRdb table keeps only in-frame clones and is missing some. The table lists about 97,000 clones, 70% to 90% of them singletons. The chain couples TRBV25-1 to TRBJ1-6; D call uncertain. This sequence originates from an adult in good health. The starting material was peripheral blood, obtained on day 0 of AZD1222 vaccination. CDR3 in DNA: TGTGCCAGCAGTGAATACAGTTTGAACTCACCCCTCCACTTT. It is translated as CASSEYSLNSPLHF.